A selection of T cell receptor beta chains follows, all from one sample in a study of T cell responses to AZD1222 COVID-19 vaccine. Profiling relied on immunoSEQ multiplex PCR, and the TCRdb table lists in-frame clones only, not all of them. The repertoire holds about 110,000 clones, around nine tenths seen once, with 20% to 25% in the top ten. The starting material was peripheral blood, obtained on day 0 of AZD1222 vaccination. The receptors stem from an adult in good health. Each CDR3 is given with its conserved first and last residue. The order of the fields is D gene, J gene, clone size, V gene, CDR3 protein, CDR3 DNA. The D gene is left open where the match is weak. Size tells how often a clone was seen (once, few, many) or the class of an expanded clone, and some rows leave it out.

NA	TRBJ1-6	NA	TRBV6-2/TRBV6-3	CASSYSGNSPLHF	TGTGCCAGCAGTTACTCTGGGAATTCACCCCTCCACTTT
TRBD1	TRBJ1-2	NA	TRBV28	CASSLYGQDLYGYTF	TGTGCCAGCAGTTTATATGGACAGGACCTCTATGGCTACACCTTC
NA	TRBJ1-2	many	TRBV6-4	CASSDGEGSYGYTF	TGTGCCAGCAGTGACGGGGAAGGGAGCTATGGCTACACCTTC
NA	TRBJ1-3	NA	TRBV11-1	CASSLSGFSGNTIYF	TGTGCCAGCAGCTTAAGTGGATTCTCGGGAAACACCATATATTTT
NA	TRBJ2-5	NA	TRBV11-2	CASSLVPNLGETQYF	TGTGCCAGCAGCTTAGTCCCCAACCTGGGGGAGACCCAGTACTTC
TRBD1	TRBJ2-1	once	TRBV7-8	CASSLWTGEQFF	TGTGCCAGCAGCTTGTGGACAGGGGAGCAGTTCTTC
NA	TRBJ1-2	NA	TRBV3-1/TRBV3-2	CASSQVTSPYGYTF	TGTGCCAGCAGCCAAGTGACCAGCCCTTATGGCTACACCTTC
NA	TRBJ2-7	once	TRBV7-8	CASSLGRDEQYF	TGTGCCAGCAGCTTAGGCAGGGACGAGCAGTACTTC
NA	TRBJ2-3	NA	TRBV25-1	CASSGLASTDTQYF	TGTGCCAGCAGTGGACTGGCTAGCACAGATACGCAGTATTTT
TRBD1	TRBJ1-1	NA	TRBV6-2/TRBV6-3	CASSSTGVGTEAFF	TGTGCCAGCAGTTCCACAGGGGTTGGCACTGAAGCTTTCTTT
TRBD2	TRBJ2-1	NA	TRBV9	CASSVLGRGDYNEQFF	TGTGCCAGCAGCGTTCTGGGGCGGGGGGACTACAATGAGCAGTTCTTC
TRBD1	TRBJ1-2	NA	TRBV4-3	CASSQDSGGRNGYTF	TGCGCCAGCAGCCAAGACTCAGGGGGTCGGAATGGCTACACCTTC
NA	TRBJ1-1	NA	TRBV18	CASSSGREAFF	TGTGCCAGCTCATCAGGACGGGAAGCTTTCTTT
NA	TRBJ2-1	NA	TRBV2	CASKGGDSYNEQFF	TGTGCCAGCAAAGGCGGGGACTCCTACAATGAGCAGTTCTTC
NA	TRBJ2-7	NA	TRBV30	CAWSGRRQGGEQYF	TGTGCCTGGAGTGGGCGCCGCCAGGGGGGTGAGCAGTACTTC
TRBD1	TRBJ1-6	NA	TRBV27	CASSYTGEGSNSPLHF	TGTGCCAGCAGTTACACAGGGGAGGGTTCCAATTCACCCCTCCACTTT
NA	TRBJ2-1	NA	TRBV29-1	CSIGAGADNEQFF	TGCAGCATCGGCGCGGGGGCCGACAATGAGCAGTTCTTC
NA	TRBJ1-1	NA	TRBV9	CASSVEGVPNTEAFF	TGTGCCAGCAGCGTAGAGGGAGTGCCGAACACTGAAGCTTTCTTT
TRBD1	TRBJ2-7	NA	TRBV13	CASSWGQLSYEQYF	TGTGCCAGCAGCTGGGGACAGCTTTCCTACGAGCAGTACTTC
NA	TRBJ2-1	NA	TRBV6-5	CASSYSSGDNEQFF	TGTGCCAGCAGTTACTCTTCGGGGGACAATGAGCAGTTCTTC
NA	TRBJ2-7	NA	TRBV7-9	CASSTAGSYEQYF	TGTGCCAGCAGCACGGCAGGGTCCTACGAGCAGTACTTC
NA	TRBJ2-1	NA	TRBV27	CASSRAGPRPNEQFF	TGTGCCAGCAGTCGGGCAGGGCCTCGGCCCAATGAGCAGTTCTTC
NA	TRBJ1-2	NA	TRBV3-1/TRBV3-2	CASSRTVGPHGYTF	TGTGCCAGCAGCCGGACCGTCGGCCCCCATGGCTACACCTTC
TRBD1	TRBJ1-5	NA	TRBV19	CASSKPARTGELRNQPQHF	TGTGCCAGTAGTAAGCCCGCAAGGACAGGGGAGCTTCGCAATCAGCCCCAGCATTTT
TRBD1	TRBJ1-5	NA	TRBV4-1	CASSQDPGGNQPQHF	TGCGCCAGCAGCCAAGACCCAGGGGGAAATCAGCCCCAGCATTTT
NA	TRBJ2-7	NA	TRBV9	CASSVSPGVHYEQYF	TGTGCCAGCAGCGTATCCCCGGGGGTCCACTACGAGCAGTACTTC
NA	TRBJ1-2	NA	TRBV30	CAWSRGDYGYTF	TGTGCCTGGAGCCGGGGGGACTATGGCTACACCTTC
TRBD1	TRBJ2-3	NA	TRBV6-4	CASSDLVGTGTDTQYF	TGTGCCAGCAGTGACCTTGTCGGGACAGGGACAGATACGCAGTATTTT
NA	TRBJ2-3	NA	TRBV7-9	CASSGTVAVYTQYF	TGTGCCAGCAGCGGAACCGTGGCTGTTTATACGCAGTATTTT
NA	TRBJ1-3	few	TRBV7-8	CASSRDLPNSGNTIYF	TGTGCCAGCAGCCGGGACTTACCGAACTCTGGAAACACCATATATTTT
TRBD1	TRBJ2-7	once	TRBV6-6	CASRYSGTGGYEQYF	TGTGCCAGCAGATATTCCGGGACAGGGGGCTACGAGCAGTACTTC
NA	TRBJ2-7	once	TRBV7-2	CASSLGVVLGRMSYEQYF	TGTGCCAGCAGCTTAGGGGTCGTCTTAGGTCGGATGTCCTACGAGCAGTACTTC
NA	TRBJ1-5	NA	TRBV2	CASKAPDFNQPQHF	TGTGCCAGCAAGGCCCCAGACTTTAATCAGCCCCAGCATTTT
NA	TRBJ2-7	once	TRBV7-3	CASSLGRTYEQYF	TGTGCCAGCAGCTTGGGCCGTACCTACGAGCAGTACTTC
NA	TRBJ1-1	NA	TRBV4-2	CASSQGQALEAFF	TGTGCCAGCAGCCAAGGGCAGGCCCTTGAAGCTTTCTTT
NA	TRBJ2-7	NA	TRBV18	CASSPLNSGEQYF	TGTGCCAGCTCACCTCTTAACAGTGGCGAGCAGTACTTC
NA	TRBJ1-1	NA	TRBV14	CASSQDPGIAEAFF	TGTGCCAGCAGCCAAGATCCTGGAATCGCTGAAGCTTTCTTT
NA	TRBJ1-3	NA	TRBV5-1	CASSLQTGHSGNTIYF	TGCGCCAGCAGCTTGCAAACAGGACACTCTGGAAACACCATATATTTT
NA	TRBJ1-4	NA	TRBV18	CASSWGTTNEKLFF	TGTGCCAGCTCATGGGGGACAACTAATGAAAAACTGTTTTTT
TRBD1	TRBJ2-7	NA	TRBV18	CASSPLPGQGYEQYF	TGTGCCAGCTCACCACTTCCGGGACAGGGTTACGAGCAGTACTTC
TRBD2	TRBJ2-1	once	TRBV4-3	CASSQVRGGINEQFF	TGCGCCAGCAGCCAAGTCCGCGGGGGGATCAATGAGCAGTTCTTC
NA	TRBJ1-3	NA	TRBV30	CAWEGGGNTIYF	TGTGCCTGGGAAGGCGGGGGAAACACCATATATTTT
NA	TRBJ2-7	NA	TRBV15	CATSRDEVAATNYEQYF	TGTGCCACCAGCAGAGATGAGGTGGCAGCGACCAACTACGAGCAGTACTTC
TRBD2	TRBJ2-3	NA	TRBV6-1	CASSEPSGGAGTQYF	TGTGCCAGCAGTGAACCTAGCGGGGGGGCCGGTACGCAGTATTTT
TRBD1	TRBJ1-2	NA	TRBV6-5	CATRQGGSYGYTF	TGTGCCACTCGACAGGGAGGGTCCTATGGCTACACCTTC
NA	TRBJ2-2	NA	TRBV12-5	CASGLATTNTGELFF	TGTGCTAGTGGTTTGGCGACAACCAACACCGGGGAGCTGTTTTTT
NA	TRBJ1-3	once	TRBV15	CATRSSGNTIYF	TGTGCCACCAGGTCCTCTGGAAACACCATATATTTT
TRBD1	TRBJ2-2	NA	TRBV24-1	CATSDRDSANTGELFF	TGTGCCACCAGTGACCGGGACAGTGCGAACACCGGGGAGCTGTTTTTT
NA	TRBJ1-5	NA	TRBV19	CASSIPGGGIQPQHF	TGTGCCAGTAGTATTCCCGGGGGTGGTATTCAGCCCCAGCATTTT
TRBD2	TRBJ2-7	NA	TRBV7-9	CASGPLSGGSYEQYF	TGTGCCAGCGGTCCCTTGAGCGGGGGCTCCTACGAGCAGTACTTC
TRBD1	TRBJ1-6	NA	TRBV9	CASRTGDHNSPLHF	TGTGCCAGCCGGACAGGGGACCATAATTCACCCCTCCACTTT
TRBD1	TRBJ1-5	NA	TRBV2	CASSDSGGGQPQHF	TGTGCCAGCAGTGATTCAGGGGGCGGTCAGCCCCAGCATTTT
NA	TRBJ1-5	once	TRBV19	CASSSQGSGQPQHF	TGTGCCAGTAGTTCCCAGGGTTCGGGTCAGCCCCAGCATTTT
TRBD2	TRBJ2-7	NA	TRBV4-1	CASSQGLAGSAYEQYF	TGCGCCAGCAGCCAGGGACTAGCGGGCTCTGCCTACGAGCAGTACTTC
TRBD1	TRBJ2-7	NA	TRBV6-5	CASSPTGGRSYEQYF	TGTGCCAGCAGCCCAACAGGGGGCAGGTCCTACGAGCAGTACTTC
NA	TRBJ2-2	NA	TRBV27	CASSFVRRVTGELFF	TGTGCCAGCAGTTTTGTCAGGAGAGTCACCGGGGAGCTGTTTTTT
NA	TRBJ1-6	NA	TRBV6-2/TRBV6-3	CASSTAPQWGNSPLHF	TGTGCCAGCAGCACGGCGCCTCAGTGGGGAAATTCACCCCTCCACTTT
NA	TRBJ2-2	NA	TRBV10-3	CAITGNRDTGELFF	TGTGCCATTACGGGGAATCGAGACACCGGGGAGCTGTTTTTT